This paragraph reports one TCR beta chain. Original processing notes: Amplification of reference gene primers provided the estimated nucleated cell counts. Libraries were prepared by immunoSEQ multiplex PCR; TCRdb keeps only in-frame clonotypes and omits some of them. V, J and clone size reflect that table, while D and trimming were determined from the DNA. The repertoire holds about 190,000 clones, around 84% seen once, with roughly 3.2% in the top ten. The data derive from a study of blood T cell repertoires in COVID-19. Study-level information: COVID-19 samples collected from the United States, Italy and Spain covered acute and convalescent phases. From T cells, B-cell-depleted T cells, or PBMCs came the material, which was cDNA or gDNA.

The CDR3 runs to 12 residues. The V gene's germline CDR1 is SNHLY and CDR2 FYNNEI. Trimming pared 7 bases from V and 7 bases from J, leaving 11 bases between. V and J are TRBV2 and TRBJ2-1; D gene ambiguous. The sample consisted of PBMCs or T cells enriched from blood (not recorded which). This clonotype originated in a young woman who had recovered from COVID-19. CDR3 DNA sequence: TGTGCCAGCACGCTAGGTCGTAATGAGCAGTTCTTC. It codes for CASTLGRNEQFF. Full variable domain (remainder filled in from reference TRBV2 and TRBJ2-1): EPEVTQTPSHQVTQMGQEVILRCVPISNHLYFYWYRQILGQKVEFLVSFYNNEISEKSEIFDDQFSVERPDGSNFTLKIRSTKLEDSAMYFCASTLGRNEQFFGPGTRLTVL.